The 10 T cell receptor beta chains listed next were all sequenced from one sample in a study of identical twins (TCRdb year 2016). The library was made by 5' RACE. The run used an Illumina HiSeq 2000. In TCRdb, the public reads were trimmed at Q25 with fastp and aligned with MiXCR, with productive beta chains retained. All rows with the same CDR3 protein become a single entry with the most common DNA and genes. The sample table holds roughly 350,000 distinct CDR3 sequences, of which approximately 13% were seen once. The ten biggest clones cover just over 7% of the sample. These data were likewise used in another study, on yellow fever vaccine responses in identical twins.

Sequencing was carried out using CD8+ T cells sorted from blood. These receptors were taken from a woman aged 18-35 years in good health.

This clonotype has only a few counts. The chain combines TRBV7-6 with TRBJ2-7, with TRBD1 identical over 7 bases. Germline V gene sequence: CDR1 SGHVS, CDR2 FNYEAQ. The CDR3 totals 15 residues. V shed 3 bases and J 1 base; nucleotides not matched to a gene: 6. The CDR3 coding sequence is TGTGCCAGCAGCTTGCTAGGGGGCAGGTCCTACGAGCAGTACGTC. Encoded protein: CASSLLGGRSYEQYV.

A few counts support this clonotype. The CDR3 nucleotides are TGTGCCAGCAGCTTAGTGGGGGATGGAGAGACCCAGTACTTC. Translation: CASSLVGDGETQYF. This chain uses TRBV7-9 with TRBJ2-5, with D perhaps assigned TRBD1 or TRBD2 (5 bases each). Trimming left V 1 base short and J 4 bases short, with 10 bases between. This CDR3 region has 14 residues. Germline V gene lookup returns CDR1 SEHNR and CDR2 FQNEAQ (reference sequence).

The chain recombines TRBV7-6 with TRBJ2-3, with 8 bases that match TRBD2. The CDR3 contains 15 residues. Losses at the gene ends were 5 bases for V and 7 bases for J; bases not matched to a gene: 11. In germline, CDR1 is SGHVS, CDR2 FNYEAQ. CDR3 residues: CASSPGAGGTYTQYF. In nucleotides, the CDR3 is TGTGCCAGCAGCCCCGGGGCGGGAGGTACATATACGCAGTATTTT.

This clonotype was counted between two and nine times. The CDR3 reads CASSVGLRESQETQYF. The DNA for the CDR3 is TGTGCCAGCAGCGTAGGTTTACGGGAGAGCCAGGAGACCCAGTACTTC. The chain combines TRBV9 with TRBJ2-5, with a tentative D call TRBD2 (6 bases). The CDR3 is 16 amino acids. Germline V gives CDR1 SGDLS, CDR2 YYNGEE. The ends were cut back, 0 bases at V and 5 bases at J, with 17 bases in the middle.

This rearrangement joins TRBV12-3 or TRBV12-4 to TRBJ2-5; D is possibly TRBD1 (6 bases). This CDR3 has 13 residues. Trimming left V 3 bases short and J 8 bases short, with 13 bases between. The chain's CDR3 is CASSLARGSTQYF. As DNA, the CDR3 is TGTGCCAGCAGTTTGGCCAGGGGATCTACCCAGTACTTC.

This clonotype has ten or more counts. V usage is TRBV7-9 and J usage is TRBJ1-2, with TRBD1 as a possible D gene (6 bases). This CDR3 has 14 amino acids. Trimming removed 7 bases from V and 2 bases from J, with 14 bases in between. Germline lookup yields CDR1 SEHNR and CDR2 FQNEAQ (reference sequence). The CDR3 sequence: CASTTGGENYGYTF. In DNA form, the CDR3 reads TGTGCCAGCACCACTGGGGGCGAGAACTATGGCTACACCTTC.

This clonotype was observed a handful of times. The CDR3 here is CASSLSGTLNTGELFF. The CDR3 coding sequence is TGTGCCAGCAGCTTGTCCGGGACACTGAACACCGGGGAGCTGTTTTTT. The chain links TRBV7-9 to TRBJ2-2; tentatively, D is TRBD1 (6 bases). With 3 bases removed from V and 1 base from J, the gap between germline ends came to 12 bases. The CDR3 sequence is 16 residues long. CDR1 and CDR2 (germline): SEHNR, FQNEAQ (reference sequence). The full variable domain, completed using reference TRBV7-9 and TRBJ2-2, is DTGVSQNPRHKITKRGQNVTFRCDPISEHNRLYWYRQTLGQGPEFLTYFQNEAQLEKSRLLSDRFSAERPKGSFSTLEIQRTEQGDSAMYLCASSLSGTLNTGELFFGEGSRLTVL.

The rearrangement joins TRBV7-9 to TRBJ2-3; 11 bases agree with TRBD2. Germline CDR1 is SEHNR and CDR2 is FQNEAQ (reference sequence). CDR3 length equals 15 residues. With 6 bases clipped from V and 5 bases from J, the junction kept 7 bases outside the gene matches. CDR3 DNA: TGTGCCAGCAGGGTAGCGGGGGGGCGTGGAGATACGCAGTATTTT. This gives the protein CASRVAGGRGDTQYF.

V usage is TRBV2 and J usage is TRBJ2-1; the D is unclear. The germline V gene encodes CDR1 SNHLY and CDR2 FYNNEI. With 5 bases removed from V and 4 bases from J, the gap between germline ends came to 15 bases. CDR3 length: 15 residues. This CDR3 reads CASSRVGSLYNEQFF. The CDR3 DNA reads as TGTGCCAGCAGTAGGGTTGGCAGCCTTTACAATGAGCAGTTCTTC.

V gene TRBV20-1 combines with J gene TRBJ2-1; weak D call: TRBD2 (5 bases). This CDR3 spans 14 amino acids. V lost 6 bases and J 0 bases, leaving 12 bases between the germline ends. The germline V gene has CDR1 DFQATT and CDR2 SNEGSKA (reference sequence). The CDR3 coding sequence is TGCAGTGCGTACGGGGTCCGCTCCTACAATGAGCAGTTCTTC. Protein sequence: CSAYGVRSYNEQFF.